This section outlines one T cell receptor beta chain sequence together with its context. The antigen remains unidentified. This specimen comes from a study of cytomegalovirus exposure and HLA in healthy donors. Regarding the study as a whole: It was confirmed in vitro that a few of the CMV-associated chains were specific for CMV antigens. The study designated 150 to 200 TCR beta chains cytomegalovirus-associated.

A multiplex PCR was run with 60 Vbeta primers and 13 Jbeta primers. The repertoire was sequenced with immunoSEQ multiplex PCR; TCRdb's copy has only in-frame clones and lacks some. The sample includes about 280,000 clones, around nine tenths of them seen just once. CDR3 length equals 13 residues. V shed 10 bases and J 4 bases; nucleotides not matched to a gene: 8. CDR1 and CDR2 (germline): LNHDA, SQIVND (reference sequence). The chain has TRBV19 and TRBJ1-2; 8 bases are a match to TRBD1. Sample: PBMCs. The sequence came from a woman between 18 and 29 years old in good health and CMV-seronegative. The DNA for the CDR3 is TGTGCCACCTACCGGACAGGGCTCTATGGCTACACCTTC. Translated: CATYRTGLYGYTF.